What follows are 28 T cell receptor beta chains derived from one specimen sequenced in a study of glioma-infiltrating T cells after dendritic cell vaccination. The protocol was immunoSEQ multiplex PCR, while the TCRdb copy is restricted to in-frame clones and leaves out a portion. The sample shows 75,000 to 100,000 clones, approximately 80% of them seen only once. Source: blood, taken before dendritic cell vaccination. The receptors here all came from a human donor with glioblastoma.

V gene TRBV19 combines with J gene TRBJ1-1; 10 nucleotides align to TRBD1. Germline V CDR1 and CDR2: LNHDA, SQIVND (reference sequence). This CDR3 is built from 14 residues. V was pared by 5 bases and J by 3 bases, with 3 bases of the junction left unmatched. DNA for the CDR3: TGTGCCAGTAGTGGACAGGGGGGGTACACTGAAGCTTTCTTT. Protein sequence: CASSGQGGYTEAFF.

This clone was picked up a small number of times. The V gene is TRBV6-1, the J gene TRBJ2-1, with 9 bases fitting TRBD2. Germline CDR1 and CDR2: MNHNS and SASEGT. The V gene end was trimmed by 2 bases and the J gene end by 2 bases; junction bases not matched to a gene: 10. This CDR3 spans 18 amino acids. CDR3 bases: TGTGCCAGCAGTGAAATTATCAGTGCGGGAGGGACCTACAATGAGCAGTTCTTC. This translates into CASSEIISAGGTYNEQFF.

The rearrangement uses TRBV5-1 and TRBJ2-5, with 9 positions matching TRBD2. The better agreement between TRBJ2-7 and the DNA end casts doubt on the J call. Per germline, CDR1 SGHRS and CDR2 YFSETQ. This CDR3 contains 14 residues. The CDR3 here is CASSLASGNYEQYF. In nucleotides, the CDR3 is TGCGCCAGCAGCTTGGCTAGCGGGAACTACGAGCAGTACTTC.

The chain employs TRBV7-2 and TRBJ2-5, with a tentative D call TRBD2 (5 bases). The CDR3 consists of 17 residues. V gave up 4 bases and J gave up 5 bases, with 23 bases separating them. Germline CDR1 reads SGHTA; CDR2 reads FQGNSA. The CDR3 spells CASSSETGEVDWETQYF. CDR3 bases: TGTGCCAGCAGCTCCGAAACCGGGGAAGTAGATTGGGAGACCCAGTACTTC.

This chain connects TRBV29-1 to TRBJ2-5, with D unresolved. From germline, CDR1 is SQVTM and CDR2 ANQGSEA. Trimming left V 3 bases short and J 7 bases short, with 12 bases between. The CDR3 is 12 amino acids. In nucleotides, the CDR3 is TGCAGCGTTGAGGTCCAAGGCGGGACCCAGTACTTC. The encoded protein is CSVEVQGGTQYF. The whole variable domain, filled in from reference TRBV29-1 and TRBJ2-5, reads SAVISQKPSRDICQRGTSLTIQCQVDSQVTMMFWYRQQPGQSLTLIATANQGSEATYESGFVIDKFPISRPNLTFSTLTVSNMSPEDSSIYLCSVEVQGGTQYFGPGTRLLVL.

The chain recombines TRBV5-1 with TRBJ2-5; 7 nucleotides line up with TRBD2. The CDR3 totals 14 residues. The germline CDR1 and CDR2 sequences are SGHRS and YFSETQ. V lost 5 bases and J lost 3; bases outside the gene matches: 7. Here the CDR3 DNA reads TGCGCCAGCAGTCTTGCGGGGGAGAAAGAGACCCAGTACTTC. As protein: CASSLAGEKETQYF.

This chain uses TRBV28 with TRBJ1-2; no definite D call. Germline assignment: CDR1 MDHEN and CDR2 SYDVKM. V was cut by 6 bases and J by 4 bases, with 9 bases left in between. This CDR3 has 12 amino acids. The CDR3 sequence: CASSVTGYGYTF. The CDR3 region has the DNA TGTGCCAGCAGCGTGACGGGCTATGGCTACACCTTC.

This chain uses TRBV10-3 with TRBJ2-7; 13 positions match TRBD2. CDR1 is ENHRY, CDR2 SYGVKD, per germline. V trimming: 5 bases; J trimming: 4 bases; junction bases outside the gene matches: 5. The CDR3 is made up of 15 amino acids. The chain's CDR3 is CAISTLAGGPYEQYF. CDR3 bases: TGTGCCATCAGTACACTAGCGGGAGGGCCTTACGAGCAGTACTTC.

This clone was detected once. The chain has TRBV6-1 and TRBJ1-1, with D unclear. This CDR3 is built from 13 residues. The V end was cut by 7 bases, the J end by 5 bases, with 14 bases between. CDR1 MNHNS and CDR2 SASEGT come from the germline V gene. DNA for the CDR3: TGTGCCAGCATCGAGGGAGGGCTTACTGAAGCTTTCTTT. This gives the protein CASIEGGLTEAFF.

V and J are TRBV19 and TRBJ1-1; a weak D match, TRBD1 (5 bases). V lost 3 bases and J lost 12, with 14 bases in between. Germline V gives CDR1 LNHDA, CDR2 SQIVND (reference sequence). This CDR3 contains 12 residues. CDR3: CASSIRGGGPFF. The CDR3, as DNA: TGTGCCAGTAGTATTAGGGGCGGGGGACCTTTCTTT.

The V call is TRBV10-3, the J call TRBJ2-1, with 8 nucleotides matching TRBD2. This CDR3 has 14 residues. V dropped 6 bases and J dropped 8; count of bases not matched to a gene: 9. Germline V CDR1 and CDR2: ENHRY, SYGVKD. The CDR3 is CAISGTGGRYEQFF. The CDR3 DNA reads as TGTGCCATCAGCGGGACGGGGGGGAGGTATGAGCAGTTCTTC.

V and J are TRBV4-1 and TRBJ1-1; 7 bases line up with TRBD1. With V trimmed by 3 bases and J by 4 bases, 5 bases remained unmatched. In germline, CDR1 is MGHRA, CDR2 YSYEKL. This CDR3 has 14 residues. This CDR3 is CASSQETGTTEAFF. The CDR3 DNA is TGCGCCAGCAGCCAGGAGACAGGGACCACTGAAGCTTTCTTT.

In this sample, this clone turned up once. The chain carries TRBV16 and TRBJ1-5; 8 nucleotides align to TRBD1. Germline V CDR1 and CDR2: KGHSY, FQNENV. The J segment lost 1 base and the V segment lost 2 bases, leaving 10 bases of the junction unmatched. The CDR3 loop spans 18 amino acids. CDR3 in DNA: TGTGCCAGCAGCCAAAAACAACAGGGGGAGCTCAGCAATCAGCCCCAGCATTTT. Its translation: CASSQKQQGELSNQPQHF.

This chain connects TRBV5-6 to TRBJ2-3; 13 nucleotides agree with TRBD2. Germline V CDR1 and CDR2: SGHDT, YYEEEE. After removal of 6 bases from V and 3 bases from J, the junction contained 13 bases not matched to a gene. CDR3 length equals 18 residues. The CDR3 here is CASTPTSGGQGWTDTQYF. Written as DNA, the CDR3 is TGTGCCAGCACCCCGACTAGCGGGGGGCAAGGGTGGACAGATACGCAGTATTTT. The full variable domain, rest sourced from reference TRBV5-6 and TRBJ2-3, is DAGVTQSPTHLIKTRGQQVTLRCSPKSGHDTVSWYQQALGQGPQFIFQYYEEEERQRGNFPDRFSGHQFPNYSSELNVNALLLGDSALYLCASTPTSGGQGWTDTQYFGPGTRLTVL.

The chain links TRBV11-2 to TRBJ2-7; TRBD1 aligns across 8 bases. V trimming: 5 bases; J trimming: 4 bases; junction bases outside the gene matches: 10. The germline CDR1 and CDR2 sequences are SGHAT and FQNNGV. This CDR3 is 15 amino acids long. CDR3 sequence reads: CASSPRTGFGYEQYF. CDR3 bases: TGTGCCAGCAGCCCTAGGACAGGGTTTGGGTACGAGCAGTACTTC.

The J gene is TRBJ2-1, the V gene TRBV27; D is ambiguous. This CDR3 comprises 11 residues. CDR1 and CDR2 from the germline V gene are MNHEY and SMNVEV (reference sequence). Trimming cost V 8 bases and J 7 bases, with 9 bases left between them. The CDR3 region has the DNA TGTGCCAGCGGAGACTTGAATGAGCAGTTCTTC. It is translated as CASGDLNEQFF.

The chain is built from TRBV9 and TRBJ1-2, with D possibly being TRBD1 (6 bases). V lost 2 bases and J lost 0, with 14 bases in between. The CDR3 length is 16 residues. Germline-derived CDR1 and CDR2 are SGDLS and YYNGEE. CDR3 residues: CASSVDSGGSNYGYTF. The CDR3 DNA sequence: TGTGCCAGCAGCGTGGACAGTGGAGGCTCTAACTATGGCTACACCTTC.

V is TRBV28 and J is TRBJ1-4, with D uncertain. There are 15 residues in the CDR3. V lost 1 base, J lost 7 bases, and 13 bases lay in between. Germline V gives CDR1 MDHEN, CDR2 SYDVKM. The chain's CDR3 is CASSLLAGFGEKLFF. In nucleotides, the CDR3 is TGTGCCAGCAGTTTATTAGCGGGCTTTGGTGAAAAACTGTTTTTT.

The chain joins TRBV20-1 to TRBJ2-7, with D unresolved. The germline gives CDR1 DFQATT, CDR2 SNEGSKA (reference sequence). CDR3 length: 11 residues. V was trimmed by 5 bases and J by 4 bases, leaving 9 bases between them. The CDR3 loop is CSALQNYEQYF. The CDR3 nucleotides read TGCAGTGCTCTACAGAATTACGAGCAGTACTTC.

The gene calls are TRBV7-8 and TRBJ2-2; 12 positions match TRBD2. The germline gives CDR1 SGHVS, CDR2 FQNEAQ. The CDR3 has 18 residues. V was clipped by 0 bases and J by 5 bases; unmatched bases: 7. The CDR3 protein is CASSLALAGGRYTGELFF. The CDR3 DNA is TGTGCCAGCAGCTTAGCTCTAGCGGGGGGGCGATATACCGGGGAGCTGTTTTTT. Variable domain in full (rest from reference TRBV7-8 and TRBJ2-2): GAGVSQSPRYKVAKRGQDVALRCDPISGHVSLFWYQQALGQGPEFLTYFQNEAQLDKSGLPSDRFFAERPEGSVSTLKIQRTQQEDSAVYLCASSLALAGGRYTGELFFGEGSRLTVL.

The genes are TRBV7-8 and TRBJ1-2; D is undetermined. Germline loops: CDR1 SGHVS, CDR2 FQNEAQ. Trimming left V 5 bases short and J 5 bases short, with 12 bases between. The CDR3 is made up of 13 amino acids. The CDR3 DNA reads TGTGCCAGCAGCCTGGGCCTTTCGTATGGCTACACCTTC. Residues: CASSLGLSYGYTF.

The chain employs TRBV4-1 and TRBJ1-2, with TRBD1 matching 11 bases. The V and J ends lost 4 bases and 4 bases, in that order; junction bases with no gene match: 11. There are 17 residues in the CDR3. Germline CDR1 MGHRA, CDR2 YSYEKL. The CDR3 DNA is TGCGCCAGCAGCCCTAGGACAGGGGGCAGTGGAAGCTATGGCTACACCTTC. Translated, it gives CASSPRTGGSGSYGYTF.

The V and J genes are TRBV2 and TRBJ1-1; D is possibly TRBD1 (5 bases). V gave up 4 bases and J gave up 5 bases, with 11 bases separating them. The germline V gene encodes CDR1 SNHLY and CDR2 FYNNEI. There are 13 residues in the CDR3. CDR3 sequence: CASSGLGGTEAFF. Written as DNA, the CDR3 is TGTGCCAGCAGTGGTCTGGGGGGGACTGAAGCTTTCTTT.

This clone was recorded a few times. The rearrangement uses TRBV15 and TRBJ1-4; tentatively, D is TRBD1 (6 bases). Germline V gene lookup returns CDR1 LNHNV and CDR2 YYDKDF (reference sequence). The V gene lost 2 bases and the J gene lost 8 bases, with 9 bases spanning the gap. The CDR3 has 13 residues. CDR3 nucleotide sequence: TGTGCCACCAGCAGAAACCAGGGGGAAAAACTGTTTTTT. It yields the protein CATSRNQGEKLFF. Complete variable domain (other parts from reference TRBV15 and TRBJ1-4): DAMVIQNPRYQVTQFGKPVTLSCSQTLNHNVMYWYQQKSSQAPKLLFHYYDKDFNNEADTPDNFQSRRPNTSFCFLDIRSPGLGDTAMYLCATSRNQGEKLFFGSGTQLSVL.

The chain uses TRBV6-6 and TRBJ2-5; 7 positions match TRBD2. The germline V gene has CDR1 MNHNY and CDR2 SVGAGI (reference sequence). V shed 2 bases and J 0 bases; nucleotides not matched to a gene: 6. The CDR3 is 16 residues long. The CDR3 loop reads CASSYLRDYYQETQYF. CDR3 bases: TGTGCCAGCAGTTACCTCCGGGACTACTACCAAGAGACCCAGTACTTC.

The rearrangement joins TRBV5-1 to TRBJ1-1, with TRBD1 as a possible D gene (6 bases). The ends were cut back, 2 bases at V and 1 base at J, with 12 bases in the middle. The CDR3 sequence is 15 residues long. The germline gives CDR1 SGHRS, CDR2 YFSETQ. This chain's CDR3 is CASSLLGQQNTEAFF. The CDR3 nucleotides are TGCGCCAGCAGCTTATTGGGACAACAGAACACTGAAGCTTTCTTT.

This sequence joins TRBV11-1 and TRBJ2-3; tentatively, D is TRBD1 (6 bases). The germline gives CDR1 SGHAT, CDR2 FQDESV (reference sequence). This CDR3 region has 15 residues. With 4 bases removed from V and 0 bases from J, the gap between germline ends came to 11 bases. The CDR3 region has the DNA TGTGCCAGCAGCTCTGGACAGATAAGCACAGATACGCAGTATTTT. Residues: CASSSGQISTDTQYF.

This clone occurred a few times. Other DNA sequences in this sample translate to the same CDR3. The rearrangement uses TRBV5-1 and TRBJ1-1; D is possibly TRBD1 (6 bases). The CDR3 sequence is 14 residues long. The germline V gene encodes CDR1 SGHRS and CDR2 YFSETQ. Trimming stripped 4 bases from V and 0 bases from J, with 10 bases between. The CDR3 reads CASSLGALNTEAFF. Written as DNA, the CDR3 is TGCGCCAGCAGCCTGGGGGCATTGAACACTGAAGCTTTCTTT.